The 14 T cell receptor beta chains below were found in one sample sequenced in a study of vaccination and CD4 T cells after COVID-19 (dated by TCRdb to about 2022). The treatment or condition tag for this specimen amounts to: approximately nine-day PBMC culture with coronavirus spike peptide pools or control peptides (ViraFEST assay). Antigen specificity for these receptors is unknown. Libraries were constructed by PCR. The reads were generated on an Illumina iSeq 100. DNA from cultured CD4+ T cells was subjected to TCR sequencing with the Oncomine TCR Beta short-read assay at the Johns Hopkins FTIC core. TCRdb trimmed the raw reads at Q25, called clones with MiXCR and kept productive beta chains. Under each unique CDR3 protein, matching rows form one entry showing the most common genes and DNA. Across this sample there are 8,000 to 10,000 distinct CDR3 sequences, with over 60% seen only once. The ten largest clones take up about 24% of the sample.

The sequencing input was CD4+ T cells from blood, cultured in vitro. The source of these receptors is a human donor who had recovered from COVID-19.

The V and J genes are TRBV2 and TRBJ2-7; D is possibly TRBD2 (5 bases). Germline V gives CDR1 SNHLY, CDR2 FYNNEI. The CDR3 runs 13 residues. Trimming removed 8 bases from V and 3 bases from J, with 14 bases in between. CDR3 sequence reads: CASVRTYSYEQYF. DNA for the CDR3: TGTGCCAGCGTACGGACTTACAGCTACGAGCAGTACTTC.

The chain carries TRBV2 and TRBJ1-6, with TRBD1 identical over 7 bases. The germline CDR1 and CDR2 sequences are SNHLY and FYNNEI. This CDR3 comprises 14 residues. The V gene end was trimmed by 7 bases and the J gene end by 7 bases; junction bases not matched to a gene: 7. The CDR3 DNA sequence: TGTGCCAGCATGTTCGCCAGGGGGAATTCACCCCTCCACTTT. This gives the protein CASMFARGNSPLHF.

This chain links TRBV6-4 with TRBJ2-6, with D unclear. CDR3 length: 15 residues. Germline lookup yields CDR1 MRHNA and CDR2 SNTAGT. V was shortened by 0 bases and J by 0 bases, with 3 bases between the two germline ends. CDR3 region: CASSDSDSGANVLTF. The DNA for the CDR3 is TGTGCCAGCAGTGACTCTGACTCTGGGGCCAACGTCCTGACTTTC.

CDR3 region: CSAREFWQRVRQETQYF. In DNA, the CDR3 is TGCAGTGCTAGAGAGTTTTGGCAGCGGGTCAGGCAAGAGACCCAGTACTTC. This chain connects TRBV20-1 to TRBJ2-5, with TRBD2 as a possible D gene (6 bases). Trimming removed 0 bases at V and 2 bases at J, with 19 bases between. This CDR3 has 17 amino acids. Germline V gene data show CDR1 as DFQATT and CDR2 as SNEGSKA (reference sequence).

The chain uses TRBV7-9 and TRBJ2-1; 11 positions match TRBD2. V shed 5 bases, J shed 0 bases, and the junction held 9 bases outside the gene matches. Germline V CDR1 and CDR2: SEHNR, FQNEAQ (reference sequence). The CDR3 is made up of 18 amino acids. CDR3 sequence (DNA): TGTGCCAGCAGCCCCCGACTAGCGGGGACAAGCTCCTACAATGAGCAGTTCTTC. Translation gives CASSPRLAGTSSYNEQFF.

The gene calls are TRBV19 and TRBJ1-5; 9 bases agree with TRBD1. The CDR3 has 16 amino acids. Germline V CDR1 and CDR2: LNHDA, SQIVND (reference sequence). V lost 7 bases, J lost 2 bases, and 9 bases stayed unmatched. CDR3 coding DNA: TGTGCCAGTACCCCGGGACAGGGAAGGGGCAATCAGCCCCAGCATTTT. This encodes CASTPGQGRGNQPQHF.

A word on this clonotype: The junction and the germline gene differ at one end; a read error may be behind it. V gene TRBV6-5 combines with J gene TRBJ1-1; no firm D call. Germline values: CDR1 MNHEY, CDR2 SVGAGI. The CDR3 spans 9 residues. The DNA for the CDR3 is TGTGCCAGCAGTTACCCCCCGATCTTT. Protein product: CASSYPPIF.

The chain links TRBV18 to TRBJ1-5; the D is unclear. V lost 3 bases and J lost 0, with 3 bases in between. Germline CDR1 is KGHSH and CDR2 is LQKENI. This CDR3 has 13 residues. This CDR3 reads CASSPSSNQPQHF. The CDR3 nucleotides are TGTGCCAGCTCACCGAGTAGCAATCAGCCCCAGCATTTT.

This chain links TRBV18 with TRBJ1-2; D is unclear. The CDR3 length is 14 residues. Germline V lookup: CDR1 KGHSH, CDR2 LQKENI. The V and J ends lost 6 bases and 5 bases respectively, with 16 bases between them. CDR3 DNA sequence: TGTGCCAGCTCTCCTACCATTGAAGAATATGGCTACACCTTC. It encodes CASSPTIEEYGYTF. Using reference TRBV18 and TRBJ1-2 for the parts outside the CDR3, the full variable domain is NAGVMQNPRHLVRRRGQEARLRCSPMKGHSHVYWYRQLPEEGLKFMVYLQKENIIDESGMPKERFSAEFPKEGPSILRIQQVVRGDSAAYFCASSPTIEEYGYTFGSGTRLTVV.

The gene calls are TRBV20-1 and TRBJ2-5, with TRBD2 identical over 10 bases. This CDR3 spans 16 amino acids. The trim removed 5 bases at V and 4 bases at J, leaving 13 bases unmatched. Germline loops: CDR1 DFQATT, CDR2 SNEGSKA (reference sequence). The CDR3 loop reads CSAVEASGSLRETQYF. CDR3 bases: TGCAGTGCTGTCGAGGCTAGCGGGAGTCTGAGAGAGACCCAGTACTTC.

This clonotype came up once. The chain combines TRBV4-1 with TRBJ2-3, with D unclear. The CDR3 spans 13 residues. The V end was cut by 6 bases, the J end by 0 bases, with 7 bases between. The germline V gene encodes CDR1 MGHRA and CDR2 YSYEKL. CDR3: CASRPVSTDTQYF. The DNA for the CDR3 is TGCGCCAGCAGACCAGTTAGCACAGATACGCAGTATTTT.

This chain links TRBV6-1 with TRBJ2-3, with D possibly TRBD2 on 5 matching bases. With 5 bases removed from V and 0 bases from J, the gap between germline ends came to 12 bases. Germline V lookup: CDR1 MNHNS, CDR2 SASEGT. This CDR3 comprises 15 residues. This chain's CDR3 is CASSKLDPSTDTQYF. In DNA, the CDR3 is TGTGCCAGCAGTAAACTAGATCCTAGCACAGATACGCAGTATTTT.

This rearrangement joins TRBV7-2 to TRBJ1-5; a possible D gene is TRBD1 (6 bases). CDR1 is SGHTA and CDR2 is FQGNSA in the germline V gene. The CDR3 consists of 16 residues. The V gene lost 0 bases and the J gene lost 2 bases, with 11 bases spanning the gap. As DNA, the CDR3 is TGTGCCAGCAGCTTAGCGGGGGGGCATGGCAATCAGCCCCAGCATTTT. Translation: CASSLAGGHGNQPQHF.

The rearrangement links TRBV20-1 to TRBJ2-5, with D possibly TRBD1 on 6 matching bases. The CDR3 loop spans 11 amino acids. The germline V gene has CDR1 DFQATT and CDR2 SNEGSKA (reference sequence). The CDR3 loop reads CSGQIEETQYF. CDR3 nucleotide sequence: TGCAGCGGACAGATTGAAGAGACCCAGTACTTC.